This T cell receptor beta chain was retrieved from a study of T-cell memory formation after mild COVID-19. Notes on the study in general: Among clones peaking at day 37 in the second wave, SARS-CoV-2 specificity remained unconfirmed. Some clones that responded turned up in pre-infection memory, which suggests that cross-reactive memory joined in. Clones that contracted clustered mainly in CM and EM if CD4+ and in EMRA if CD8+.

CDR1 and CDR2 (germline): MGHDK, SYGVNS. Trimming left V 0 bases short and J 5 bases short, with 13 bases between. This CDR3 is built from 15 residues. Comment on this clonotype: Its antigen is undetermined.

It was 5'RACE with constant-segment primers that produced the TCR alpha and TCR beta cDNA libraries, which carried sample barcodes and UMIs. MiXCR, run by TCRdb on the 5' RACE reads, gives a single entry per CDR3 protein. The table includes more than 150,000 distinct CDR3 sequences, over 20% detected once. The specimen sequenced was PBMCs or a T cell subset sorted from them (not recorded which). The V and J genes are TRBV25-1 and TRBJ1-1, with a tentative D call TRBD1 (5 bases). The sequence was collected from an adult woman who had mild COVID-19 (a few samples of this study predate the infection). Cell type and time point are not known. The chain's CDR3 is CASSEYQGLDTEAFF. The DNA for the CDR3 is TGTGCCAGCAGTGAATATCAGGGATTGGATACTGAAGCTTTCTTT.